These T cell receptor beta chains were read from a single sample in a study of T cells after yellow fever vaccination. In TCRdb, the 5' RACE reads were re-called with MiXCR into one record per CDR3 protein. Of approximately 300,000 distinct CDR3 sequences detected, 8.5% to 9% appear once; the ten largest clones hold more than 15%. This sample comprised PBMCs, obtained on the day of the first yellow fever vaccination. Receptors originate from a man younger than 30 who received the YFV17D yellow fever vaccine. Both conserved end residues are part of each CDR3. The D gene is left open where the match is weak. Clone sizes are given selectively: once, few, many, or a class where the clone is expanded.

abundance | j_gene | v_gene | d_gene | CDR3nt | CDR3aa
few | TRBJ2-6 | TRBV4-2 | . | TGTGCCAGCAGCCAAGTGGCGGGATTTGGCGGGGCCAACGTCCTGACTTTC | CASSQVAGFGGANVLTF
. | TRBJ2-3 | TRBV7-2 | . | TGTGCCAGCAGCGCCCAACGCGGGGCAAGCCTCACAGATACGCAGTATTTT | CASSAQRGASLTDTQYF
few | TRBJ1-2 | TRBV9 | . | TGTGCCAGCAGCGTATCTTCAGGAGAACTTTATGGCTACACCTTC | CASSVSSGELYGYTF
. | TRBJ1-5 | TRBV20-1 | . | TGCAGTGCTAGCAGGCCCGGACTTAGCAATCAGCCCCAGCATTTT | CSASRPGLSNQPQHF
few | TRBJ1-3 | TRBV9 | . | TGTGCCAGCAGCTTTCAGACTGGAAACACCATATATTTT | CASSFQTGNTIYF
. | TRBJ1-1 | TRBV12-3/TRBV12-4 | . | TGTGCCAGCACAGGGCATATGAACACTGAAGCTTTCTTT | CASTGHMNTEAFF
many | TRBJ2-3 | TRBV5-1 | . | TGTGCCAGCAGTCTAGCGTCTAGCACAGATACGCAGTATTTT | CASSLASSTDTQYF
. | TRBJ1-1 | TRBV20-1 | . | TGCAGTGCTGGGGGGGGGCTCGAAGCTTTCTTT | CSAGGGLEAFF
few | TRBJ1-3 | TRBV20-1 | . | TGCAGTGCTAGGGACATTGACAGAAACACCATATATTTT | CSARDIDRNTIYF
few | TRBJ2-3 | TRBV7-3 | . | TGTGCCAGCAGTTCCGGGACGGAGAGCACAGATACGCAGTATTTT | CASSSGTESTDTQYF
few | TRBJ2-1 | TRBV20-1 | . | TGCAGTGCTAGTCATATTGAGCAGTTCTTC | CSASHIEQFF
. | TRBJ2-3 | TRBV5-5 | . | TGTGCCAGCAGCTTGGGAGACTCTAGCACAGATACGCAGTATTTT | CASSLGDSSTDTQYF
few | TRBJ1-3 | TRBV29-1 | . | TGCAGCGTTTTGGGAGGTTCAGTTGGAAACACCATATATTTT | CSVLGGSVGNTIYF
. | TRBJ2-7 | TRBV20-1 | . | TGCAGTGCTAGGGGCCCATCCTACGAGCAGTACTTC | CSARGPSYEQYF
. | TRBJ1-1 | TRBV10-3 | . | TGTGCCATCAGCTCAGGGTTGGGGAACACTGAAGCTTTCTTT | CAISSGLGNTEAFF
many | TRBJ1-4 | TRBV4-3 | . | TGCGCCAGCAGCCAAGATCCGAGGACTGCTTTAACTAATGAAAAACTGTTTTTT | CASSQDPRTALTNEKLFF
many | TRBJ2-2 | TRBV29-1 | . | TGCAGCGTTGAAGACGTTGTCGGGGAGCTGTTTTTT | CSVEDVVGELFF
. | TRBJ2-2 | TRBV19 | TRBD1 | TGTGCCAGTAGCCACTGGACAGGGGGCAAGGGCGGGGAGCTGTTTTTT | CASSHWTGGKGGELFF
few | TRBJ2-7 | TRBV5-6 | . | TGTGCCAGCAGCAGCCGGAGACAGGCTGAAGAGCAGTACTTC | CASSSRRQAEEQYF
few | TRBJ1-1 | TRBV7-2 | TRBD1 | TGTGCCAGCAGCTTAGCCCCGACAGGGGGCGCGGGCACTGAAGCTTTCTTT | CASSLAPTGGAGTEAFF
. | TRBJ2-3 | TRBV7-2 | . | TGTGCCAGCAGCTTAGTGGGCCAACTGAGCACAGATACGCAGTATTTT | CASSLVGQLSTDTQYF
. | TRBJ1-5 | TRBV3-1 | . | TGTGCCAGCAGCCAACTGAATCAGCCCCAGCATTTT | CASSQLNQPQHF
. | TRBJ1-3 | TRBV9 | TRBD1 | TGTGCCAGCAGCGCAAGACAGGGCCGAGACTCTGGAAACACCATATATTTT | CASSARQGRDSGNTIYF
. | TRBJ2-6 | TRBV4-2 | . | TGTGCCAGCGGCCAAGGTTGGGGGTCTGGGGCCAACGTCCTGACTTTC | CASGQGWGSGANVLTF
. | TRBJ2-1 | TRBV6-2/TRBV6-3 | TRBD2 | TGTGCCAGCAAATCGGGAGCGGGGGGGTGGAATGAGCAGTTCTTC | CASKSGAGGWNEQFF
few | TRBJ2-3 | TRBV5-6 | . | TGTGCCAGCAGCTTTGCCCCATGGAATTGGCAGGGGAGCACAGATACGCAGTATTTT | CASSFAPWNWQGSTDTQYF
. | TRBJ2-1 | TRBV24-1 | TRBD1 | TGTGCCACCAGTGATTCCCGGACAGGGTGGACCTACAATGAGCAGTTCTTC | CATSDSRTGWTYNEQFF
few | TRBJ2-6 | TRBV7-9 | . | TGTGCCAGCAGCTTACCCGACGGAAGCTCTGGGGCCAACGTCCTGACTTTC | CASSLPDGSSGANVLTF
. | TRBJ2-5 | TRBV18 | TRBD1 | TGTGCCAGCTCACCACTTTCAGGGGGCACAGAGACCCAGTACTTC | CASSPLSGGTETQYF
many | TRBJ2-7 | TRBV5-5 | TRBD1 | TGTGCCAGCACCAGAGAAGGGGGCCAGTACGAGCAGTACTTC | CASTREGGQYEQYF
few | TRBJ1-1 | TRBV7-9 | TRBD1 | TGTGCCAGCAGCTTCCGGACAGGGGACACTGAAGCTTTCTTT | CASSFRTGDTEAFF
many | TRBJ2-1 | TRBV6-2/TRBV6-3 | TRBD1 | TGTGCCAGCAGCGATAGGACAGGGCTGTTGACCTACAATGAGCAGTTCTTC | CASSDRTGLLTYNEQFF
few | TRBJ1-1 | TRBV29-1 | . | TGCAGCGTTGAAGGGGTTAGTACGATGTCGACGGTCGAGAGCACTGAAGCTTTCTTT | CSVEGVSTMSTVESTEAFF
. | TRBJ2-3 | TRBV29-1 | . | TGCAGCGTCACCGATAGAGATACGCAGTATTTT | CSVTDRDTQYF
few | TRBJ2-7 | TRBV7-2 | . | TGTGCCAGCACCTTAGACAGAGGCTCCTACGAGCAGTACTTC | CASTLDRGSYEQYF
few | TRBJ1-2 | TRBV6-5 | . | TGTGCCAGCAGTTACAGGAGCCTTAACTATGGCTACACCTTC | CASSYRSLNYGYTF
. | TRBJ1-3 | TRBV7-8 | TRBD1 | TGTGCCAGCAGCTTAGGGACAGGGAACTTTGGAAACACCATATATTTT | CASSLGTGNFGNTIYF
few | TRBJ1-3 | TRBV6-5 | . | TGTGCCAGCACGCTTGACAGATCTGGAAACACCATATATTTT | CASTLDRSGNTIYF
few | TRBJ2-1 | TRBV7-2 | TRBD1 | TGTGCCAGCAGCTTACCCGACCGGACAGGCGAGCAGTTCTTC | CASSLPDRTGEQFF
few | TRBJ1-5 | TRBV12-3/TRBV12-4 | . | TGTGCCTCCGGGAGGAGCAATCAGCCCCAGCATTTT | CASGRSNQPQHF
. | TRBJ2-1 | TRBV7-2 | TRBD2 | TGTGCCAGCAGCTTCGAGCGGGGGGAAAATGAGCAGTTCTTC | CASSFERGENEQFF
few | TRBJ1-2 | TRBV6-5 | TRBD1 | TGTGCCAGCAGTTACTACGCGACAGGGTCTAGTGGCTACACCTTC | CASSYYATGSSGYTF
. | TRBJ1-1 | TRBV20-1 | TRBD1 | TGCAGTGCTCGCCCGGGACAGTGGAACACTGAAGCTTTCTTT | CSARPGQWNTEAFF
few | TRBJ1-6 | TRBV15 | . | TGTGCCACCAGCAGAGATCCAGGCCACTCACCCCTCCACTTT | CATSRDPGHSPLHF
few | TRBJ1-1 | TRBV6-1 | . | TGTGCCAGCAGTCCACCCCGGGCCTACACTGAAGCTTTCTTT | CASSPPRAYTEAFF